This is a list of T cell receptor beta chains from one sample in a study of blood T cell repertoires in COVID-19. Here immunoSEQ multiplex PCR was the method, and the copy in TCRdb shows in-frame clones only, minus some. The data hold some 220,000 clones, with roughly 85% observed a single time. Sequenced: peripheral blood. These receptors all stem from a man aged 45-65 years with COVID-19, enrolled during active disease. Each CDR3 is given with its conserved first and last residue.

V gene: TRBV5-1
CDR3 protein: CASSLTTGNYGYTF

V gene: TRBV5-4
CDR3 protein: CASSRTSGEQETQYF

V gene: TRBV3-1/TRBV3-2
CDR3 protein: CASSQTDRQIGYTF

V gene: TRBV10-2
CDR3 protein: CASSLVQGSGQETQYF

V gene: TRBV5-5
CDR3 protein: CASSPGGWGDEQYF

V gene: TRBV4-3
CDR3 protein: CASSQGTGGVGNSPLHF

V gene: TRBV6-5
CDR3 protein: CASSYGGAGIETQYF

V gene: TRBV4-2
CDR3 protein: CASSQGANSPLHF

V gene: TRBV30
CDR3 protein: CAWHDRDRSNTGELFF

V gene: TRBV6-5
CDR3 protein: CASTRGTGELFF

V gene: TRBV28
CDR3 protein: CASHGTGGAHEKLFF

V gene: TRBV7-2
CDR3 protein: CASSLTGVNTEAFF

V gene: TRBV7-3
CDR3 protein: CASSLGHRETQYF

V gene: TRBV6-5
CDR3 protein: CASNTRDLMQPQHF

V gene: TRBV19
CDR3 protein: CASSGTGVGQPQHF

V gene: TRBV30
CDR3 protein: CATGTGAGNTIYF

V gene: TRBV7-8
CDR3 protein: CASSSRTSGGREQFF

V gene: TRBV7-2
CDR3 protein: CASSLVRTVLGAFF

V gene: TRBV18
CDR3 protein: CASTRQGDTQYF

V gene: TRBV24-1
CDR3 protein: CATSDWAGANNEQFF

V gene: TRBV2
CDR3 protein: CASSVLAGAYNEQFF

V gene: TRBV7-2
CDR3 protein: CASLQGVSRELFF

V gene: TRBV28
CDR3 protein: CASSLWDSVSGANVLTF

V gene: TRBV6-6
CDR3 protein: CASSPGGDNYGYTF

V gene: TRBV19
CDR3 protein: CASTRDRGHTGELFF

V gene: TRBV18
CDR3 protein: CASSPPGYEQYF

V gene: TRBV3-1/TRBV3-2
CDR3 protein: CASSQEANQPQHF

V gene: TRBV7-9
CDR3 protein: CASIHRGSTGELFF